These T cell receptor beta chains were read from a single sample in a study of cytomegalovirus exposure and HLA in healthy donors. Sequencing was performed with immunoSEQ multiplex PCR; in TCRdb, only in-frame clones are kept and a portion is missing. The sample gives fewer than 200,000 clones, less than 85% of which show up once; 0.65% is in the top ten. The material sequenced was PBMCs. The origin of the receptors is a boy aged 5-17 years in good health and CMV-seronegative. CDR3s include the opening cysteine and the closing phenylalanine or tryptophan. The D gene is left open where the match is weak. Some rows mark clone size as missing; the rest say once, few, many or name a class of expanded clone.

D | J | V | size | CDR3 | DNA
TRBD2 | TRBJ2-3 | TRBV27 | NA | CASRGVAGYTDTQYF | TGTGCCAGCAGGGGGGTAGCGGGGTACACAGATACGCAGTATTTT
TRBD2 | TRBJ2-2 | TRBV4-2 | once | CASTVGWRGGPGELFF | TGTGCCAGCACCGTTGGCTGGCGGGGGGGCCCCGGGGAGCTGTTTTTT
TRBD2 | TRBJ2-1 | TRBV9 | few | CASSAGTSGGNEQFF | TGTGCCAGCAGCGCCGGGACTAGCGGGGGCAATGAGCAGTTCTTC
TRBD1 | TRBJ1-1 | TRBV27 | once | CASSSRQGANTEAFF | TGTGCCAGCAGTTCGCGACAGGGGGCGAACACTGAAGCTTTCTTT
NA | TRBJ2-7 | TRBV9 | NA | CASSLDGGLYEQYF | TGTGCCAGCAGCTTGGACGGTGGACTCTACGAGCAGTACTTC
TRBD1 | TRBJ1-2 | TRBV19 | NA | CASTMEDRANYGYTF | TGTGCCAGTACCATGGAGGACAGGGCTAACTATGGCTACACCTTC
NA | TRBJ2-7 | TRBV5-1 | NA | CASSFVESYEQYF | TGCGCCAGCAGCTTTGTGGAGAGTTACGAGCAGTACTTC
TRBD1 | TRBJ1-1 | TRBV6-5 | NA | CASSYHRGSTEAFF | TGTGCCAGCAGTTACCACAGGGGGAGCACTGAAGCTTTCTTT
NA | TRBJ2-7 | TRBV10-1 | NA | CASSAGRGHEQYF | TGCGCCAGCAGTGCTGGCAGGGGCCACGAGCAGTACTTC
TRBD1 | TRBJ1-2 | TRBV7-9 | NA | CASSLTGGSGYTF | TGTGCCAGCAGCTTAACAGGGGGGAGTGGCTACACCTTC
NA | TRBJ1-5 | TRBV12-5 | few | CASGLVRLGSSGNQPQHF | TGTGCTAGTGGTTTGGTACGATTGGGGAGTTCGGGCAATCAGCCCCAGCATTTT
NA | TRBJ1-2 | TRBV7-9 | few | CASSYADPGGYGYTF | TGTGCCAGCAGCTACGCGGACCCCGGAGGCTATGGCTACACCTTC
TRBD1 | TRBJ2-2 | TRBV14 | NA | CASSHRKGTGHTGELFF | TGTGCCAGCAGCCACCGAAAAGGGACAGGACACACCGGGGAGCTGTTTTTT
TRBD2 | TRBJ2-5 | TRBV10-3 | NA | CASSGTSGRWETQYF | TGTGCCTCATCCGGGACTAGCGGGAGGTGGGAGACCCAGTACTTC
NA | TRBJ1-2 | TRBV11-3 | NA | CASSFGIYYGYTF | TGTGCCAGCAGCTTTGGCATTTACTATGGCTACACCTTC
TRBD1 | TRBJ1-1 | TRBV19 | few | CASSPRTGGSRTEAFF | TGTGCCAGTAGTCCACGGACAGGGGGCTCTCGAACTGAAGCTTTCTTT
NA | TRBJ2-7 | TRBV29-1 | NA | CSVGTGVLGEQYF | TGCAGCGTAGGGACGGGGGTTTTGGGGGAGCAGTACTTC
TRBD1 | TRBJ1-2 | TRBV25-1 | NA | CASLDRASGYTF | TGTGCCAGTCTGGACAGGGCCTCTGGCTACACCTTC
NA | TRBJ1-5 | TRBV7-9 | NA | CASGWGRNQPQHF | TGTGCCAGCGGCTGGGGGCGAAATCAGCCCCAGCATTTT
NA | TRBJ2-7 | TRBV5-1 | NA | CASSPPGTSNEQYF | TGCGCCAGCAGCCCACCTGGGACTTCCAACGAGCAGTACTTC
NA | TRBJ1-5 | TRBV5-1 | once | CASSLGDSLNQPQHF | TGCGCCAGCAGCTTGGGTGACAGTCTCAATCAGCCCCAGCATTTT
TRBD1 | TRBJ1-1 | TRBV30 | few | CAWSRQGSTEAFF | TGTGCCTGGAGTCGACAGGGGAGCACTGAAGCTTTCTTT
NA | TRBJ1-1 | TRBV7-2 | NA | CASSSDTLNTEAFF | TGTGCCAGCAGCTCGGACACATTAAACACTGAAGCTTTCTTT
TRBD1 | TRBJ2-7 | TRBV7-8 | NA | CASNVGQGPRGWYEQYF | TGTGCCAGCAACGTGGGACAGGGGCCCAGAGGATGGTACGAGCAGTACTTC
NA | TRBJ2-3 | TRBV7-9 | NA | CASSPGTISTDTQYF | TGTGCCAGCAGCCCGGGGACAATTAGCACAGATACGCAGTATTTT
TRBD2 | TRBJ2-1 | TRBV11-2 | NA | CASRGGRAFNEQFF | TGTGCCAGCAGGGGGGGGAGGGCCTTCAATGAGCAGTTCTTC
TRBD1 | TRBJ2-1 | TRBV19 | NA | CASSIRGQNNEQFF | TGTGCCAGTAGTATTAGGGGGCAAAACAATGAGCAGTTCTTC
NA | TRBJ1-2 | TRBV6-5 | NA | CASSYRGWSYGYTF | TGTGCCAGCAGTTACAGGGGTTGGAGCTATGGCTACACCTTC